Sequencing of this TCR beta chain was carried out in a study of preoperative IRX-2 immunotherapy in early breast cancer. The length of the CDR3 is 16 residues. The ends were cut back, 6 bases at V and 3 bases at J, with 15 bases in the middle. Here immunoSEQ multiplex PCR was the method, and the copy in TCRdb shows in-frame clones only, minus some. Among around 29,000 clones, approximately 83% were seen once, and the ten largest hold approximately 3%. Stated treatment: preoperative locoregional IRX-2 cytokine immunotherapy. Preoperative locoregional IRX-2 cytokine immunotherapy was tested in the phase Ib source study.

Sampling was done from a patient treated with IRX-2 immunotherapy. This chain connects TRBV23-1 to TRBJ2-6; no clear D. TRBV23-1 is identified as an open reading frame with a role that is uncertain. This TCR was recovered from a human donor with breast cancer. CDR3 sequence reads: CASSQDWVNGANVLTF. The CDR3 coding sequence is TGCGCCAGCAGCCAAGATTGGGTGAATGGGGCCAACGTCCTGACTTTC.